This T cell receptor beta chain was observed in a study of blood T cell repertoires in COVID-19 (dated by TCRdb to 2020 to 2021). Regarding the research as a whole: Samples covering the acute and convalescent phases of COVID-19 were provided by collaborators in the United States, Italy and Spain. HLA class I and class II types, where available, came from metadata supplied by the sample provider rather than from assay-based typing. The repertoires were released in a freely available public database intended as a resource for research on the immune response to SARS-CoV-2. The prospective study material was composed of cDNA or gDNA derived from T cells, B-cell-depleted T cells, or PBMCs. A de-identified subject ID, COVID-19 status, age in years and sex were almost always included in the sample metadata. Samples were obtained from the ongoing ImmuneRACE study (first 160 participants) and from over 1,000 subjects provided by 6 global collaborators. Subjects who had been exposed to COVID-19, were actively infected with it, or had recovered from it provided the deeply sampled blood TCRbeta repertoires that made up the dataset. The paper as a whole reports these results and caveats: The quantity of clinical and demographic metadata differed by source and by participant and was supplied without curation.

TCRbeta CDR3 regions were amplified from genomic DNA using the immunoSEQ Assay, a bias-controlled multiplex PCR. The paper's processing steps were these. Nucleated cell counts per sample were estimated from amplification of reference gene primers within the assay. Sequence reads were collapsed and filtered to measure the absolute abundance of every unique TCRbeta CDR3 rearrangement. For each sample, productive Simpson clonality was calculated as the square root of Simpson's diversity index across productive rearrangements. The clones in this table, taken by TCRdb from immuneACCESS, are in-frame only. Not every clone is retained; where verified, under half of the shortfall comes from an unresolved V gene, and the cause of the rest is unknown. That table supplies the V and J calls and clone size; D and trimming were determined from the DNA. The sample records roughly 300,000 clones, less than 90% of which are singletons. The ten largest account for under 1.3% of the sample.

Comments on this clone: The antigen it binds to is not known. Within one base of it there is no much larger clone, and no base qualities were kept.

The CDR1 and CDR2 encoded by the germline V gene (reference sequence) are SGHNT and YYREEE. The CDR3, cysteine through phenylalanine, is 19 amino acids long. CDR3 DNA only is kept here, 57 bases in frame from base 1. Relative to germline, V is missing 4 bases and J is missing 0 bases, with 18 bases of the junction outside any gene match. Participants in the prospective study were enrolled through a virtual design, were aged 18 to 89 years, and lived in 24 United States geographic areas. Cohort assignment in the prospective study relied on participant-reported clinical history from a screening survey and a study questionnaire. Recovered participants in ImmuneRACE Cohort 3 were defined as having two consecutive negative NP/OP PCR tests, clearance from a healthcare professional, or resolution of symptoms. Each participant in the prospective study had whole blood, serum and a nasopharyngeal or oropharyngeal swab collected by mobile phlebotomists. Participants in the prospective study had the option to provide additional blood draws and questionnaires over an approximately 2-month period. Blood samples from the prospective study were shipped frozen or at room temperature prior to DNA extraction.

The sequence is built from TRBV5-4 and TRBJ1-1, with 7 bases aligning to TRBD1. The receptor was derived from a woman in her 30s who had recovered from COVID-19. The specimen was PBMCs or T cells enriched from blood (not recorded which). The nucleotide sequence reads as follows: TGTGCCAGCAGCCATATTAGAACCGGGACAGCTCCCTTGAACACTGAAGCTTTCTTT. This sequence encodes CASSHIRTGTAPLNTEAFF.